The clone carrying this T cell receptor (beta chain) was found a few times. As yet, its antigen is unknown. This entry comes from a study of T cell responses to AZD1222 COVID-19 vaccine. V was trimmed by 2 bases and J by 5 bases, leaving 9 bases between them. The germline V gene has CDR1 MNHEY and CDR2 SMNVEV (reference sequence). The CDR3 sequence is 13 residues long. Clones were read by immunoSEQ multiplex PCR, and TCRdb kept only the in-frame ones, dropping some. This sample has approximately 140,000 clones, with approximately 90% found just once. Study outcomes and limitations: Spike-spanning, vaccine-associated CD4 TCRs were dominant at 160-218 and 743-854. Without day 14 samples, only post-peak T cell repertoires were studied.

The sequences come from peripheral blood, collected on day 0 of AZD1222 vaccination. The chain recombines TRBV27 with TRBJ1-2; unclear D gene. The source is an adult in good health. The CDR3 DNA reads as TGTGCCAGCAGTTTAATGGGGAATTATGGCTACACCTTC. It yields the protein CASSLMGNYGYTF.